Listed here are 5 T cell receptor beta chains from one sample, sequenced in a study of blood T cell repertoires in COVID-19. Using immunoSEQ multiplex PCR, the repertoire was profiled, and TCRdb retains in-frame clones only, with some absent. This table holds 250,000 to 350,000 clones, 90% found once. The sequencing sample was made of peripheral blood. The source of these receptors is a woman aged 30 to 39 with COVID-19, enrolled during active disease.

The J gene is TRBJ2-7, the V gene TRBV27, with D tentatively TRBD2 (5 bases). Per the germline V gene, CDR1 is MNHEY and CDR2 is SMNVEV (reference sequence). The CDR3 sequence is 14 residues long. Between the trimmed V and J ends, which lost 3 bases and 1 base, there was a span of 10 bases. CDR3 in amino acids: CASSLAKRSYEQYF. Written as DNA, the CDR3 is TGTGCCAGCAGTTTGGCGAAGCGGTCCTACGAGCAGTACTTC.

J is TRBJ2-7 and V is TRBV5-6; possibly TRBD2 for D (6 bases). CDR3 length: 14 residues. Trimming cost V 6 bases and J 2 bases, with 15 bases left between them. From germline, CDR1 is SGHDT and CDR2 YYEEEE. DNA for the CDR3: TGTGCCAGCACCATAGCGGAGGCCGCCTACGAGCAGTACTTC. It codes for CASTIAEAAYEQYF.

This clone was recorded only once. The chain joins TRBV15 to TRBJ1-2; possible D gene TRBD1, 5 bases. Per germline, CDR1 LNHNV and CDR2 YYDKDF (reference sequence). Trimming left V 4 bases short and J 6 bases short, with 9 bases between. The CDR3 is 12 residues long. CDR3: CATSTDRHGYTF. As DNA, the CDR3 is TGTGCCACCAGCACCGACAGACATGGCTACACCTTC.

The CDR3 region is CASSEVVYGYTF. DNA for the CDR3: TGTGCCAGCAGTGAAGTAGTCTATGGCTACACCTTC. V and J are TRBV6-1 and TRBJ1-2; no definite D call. V was pared by 1 base and J by 4 bases, with 4 bases between. There are 12 residues in the CDR3. Germline lookup yields CDR1 MNHNS and CDR2 SASEGT.

The chain recombines TRBV18 with TRBJ1-1, with 10 bases that match TRBD1. Germline assignment: CDR1 KGHSH and CDR2 LQKENI. V dropped 0 bases and J dropped 0; count of bases not matched to a gene: 4. The CDR3 totals 17 residues. The CDR3 loop is CASSPPRGQGLNTEAFF. The CDR3 DNA is TGTGCCAGCTCACCACCGAGGGGACAGGGGTTGAACACTGAAGCTTTCTTT.